This T cell receptor (beta chain) is drawn from a study of blood T cell repertoires in COVID-19. In the study overall: The United States, Italy and Spain were the sources of the acute and convalescent COVID-19 samples. T cells, B-cell-depleted T cells, or PBMCs provided the cDNA or gDNA that served as material.

Authors' methods: Reference gene primer amplification yielded estimated nucleated cell counts. Repertoires were generated with immunoSEQ multiplex PCR, while TCRdb's copy carries only in-frame clones and drops some. The DNA was the basis for D and trimming; V, J and clone size are from that table. Found here are under 250,000 clones, about 80% of them singletons; the top ten hold around 4%. Looked up from germline, CDR1 is MNHNS and CDR2 is SASEGT. V trimming: 7 bases; J trimming: 7 bases; junction bases outside the gene matches: 7. CDR3 length equals 14 residues. This TCR was recovered from a middle-aged man with active or convalescent COVID-19. Source material: peripheral blood. The chain uses TRBV6-1 and TRBJ1-6, with 7 bases that match TRBD1. CDR3 bases: TGTGCCAGCACCAACCGGGACAGAAATTCACCCCTCCACTTT. As protein: CASTNRDRNSPLHF.